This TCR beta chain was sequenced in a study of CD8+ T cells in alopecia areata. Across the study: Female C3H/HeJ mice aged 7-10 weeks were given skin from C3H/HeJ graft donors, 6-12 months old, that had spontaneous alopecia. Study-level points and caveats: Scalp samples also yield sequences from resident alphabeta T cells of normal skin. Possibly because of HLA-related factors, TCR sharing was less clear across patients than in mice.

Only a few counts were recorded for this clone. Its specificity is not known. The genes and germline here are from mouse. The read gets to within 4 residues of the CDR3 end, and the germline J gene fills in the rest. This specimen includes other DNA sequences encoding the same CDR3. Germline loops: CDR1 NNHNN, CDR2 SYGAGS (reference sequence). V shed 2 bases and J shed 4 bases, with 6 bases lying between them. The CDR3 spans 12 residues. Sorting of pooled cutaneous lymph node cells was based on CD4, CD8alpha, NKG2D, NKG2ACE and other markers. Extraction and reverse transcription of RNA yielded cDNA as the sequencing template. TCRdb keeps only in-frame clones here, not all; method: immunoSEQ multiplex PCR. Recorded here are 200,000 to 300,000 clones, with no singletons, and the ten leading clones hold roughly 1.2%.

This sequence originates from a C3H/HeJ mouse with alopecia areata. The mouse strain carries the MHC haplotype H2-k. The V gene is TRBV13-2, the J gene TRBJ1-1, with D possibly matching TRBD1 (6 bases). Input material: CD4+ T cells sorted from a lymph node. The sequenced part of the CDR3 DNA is TGTGCCAGCGGTGAGACAGGCACA. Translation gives CASGETGT. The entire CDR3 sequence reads CASGETGTEVFF.